The clone carrying this TCR beta chain has ten or more counts. Antigen: not known. The data derive from a study of T cells in Graves' hyperthyroidism and ophthalmopathy. Turning to the study itself: It was at initial diagnosis, before any treatment, that peripheral blood was collected.

Study observations and caveats: Ophthalmopathy stood apart from stable hyperthyroidism in a 13 V-J model.

Amplification targeted TCR beta CDR3 regions from RNA transcripts. HTBI primers were employed in a first-round RT-PCR of the TCR CDR3. TCRdb ran MiXCR on the multiplex PCR reads and lists one entry per CDR3 protein. This sample has approximately 410,000 distinct CDR3 sequences; 14% to 15% occur once, and the top ten carry around 13%. Patients with ophthalmopathy all had a Clinical Activity Score of at least 3, a NOSPECS grade of at least 4 and duration under 3 months. PBMCs were obtained from 10 ml fresh peripheral blood. This CDR3 is 16 amino acids long. Unmatched junction bases numbered 8, after V lost 4 bases and J lost 0 bases. The germline V gene encodes CDR1 LGHDT and CDR2 YNNKEL (reference sequence).

The chain joins TRBV3-1 to TRBJ2-5; 7 nucleotides agree with TRBD1. The sequence was collected from a man aged 18 to 35 with Graves' ophthalmopathy. Sequences were obtained from blood. CDR3 residues: CASSPVGTEYQETQYF. The CDR3 nucleotides read TGTGCCAGCAGCCCAGTAGGGACAGAGTACCAAGAGACCCAGTACTTC.